The present T cell receptor beta chain was sequenced within a study of CD8+ T cells in alopecia areata. Points on this clone: Its antigen remains unknown.

Study-wide results and caveats: As there was one nonresponder, how baseline CD8+ expansion relates to response remains uncertain. Many expanded lesional clones persisted during tofacitinib (in both scalp and blood).

V was shortened by 3 bases and J by 1 base, with 9 bases between the two germline ends. In germline, CDR1 is ENHRY, CDR2 SYGVKD. There are 14 residues in the CDR3. Treatment reported: oral pan-JAK inhibitor, 5-10 mg twice daily. Once RNA had been extracted, it was reverse transcribed into cDNA to act as the sequencing template. Profiled with immunoSEQ multiplex PCR; TCRdb holds only in-frame clones, not every one. The repertoire holds around 210,000 clones, with 64% as singletons. Sequencing was performed on CD4+ T cells sorted from blood, taken at week 4, from a patient treated with tofacitinib. The source is a human donor with alopecia areata. The rearrangement links TRBV10-3 to TRBJ2-5; D unresolved. CDR3 nucleotides: TGTGCCATCAGTGATAGGGCTAGCCAAGAGACCCAGTACTTC. Amino acid sequence: CAISDRASQETQYF.